This T cell receptor beta chain appears in the sequencing data of a study of a mutant IDH1 vaccine in newly diagnosed glioma. About this clone: Its antigen is currently unknown.

The table came from immunoSEQ multiplex PCR; TCRdb's copy has only in-frame clones and leaves some out. The data contain 100,000 to 150,000 clones, around 80% of them singletons. The time point is: week 11, during vaccination. Every vaccine dose comprised 300 ug of mutant IDH1 20-mer peptide plus topical imiquimod. CDR1 and CDR2 (germline): KGHSH, LQKENI. The CDR3 has 13 residues. Trimming cost V 3 bases and J 9 bases, with 12 bases left between them. Sequenced material: PBMCs, taken from a glioma patient whose treatment included an IDH1 peptide vaccine. The chain couples TRBV18 to TRBJ2-4, with D tentatively TRBD1 (6 bases). The source of this sequence is a man in his forties with glioma. The CDR3 DNA is TGTGCCAGCTCACCGCATACAGGGAGCATTCAGTACTTC. Translated, it gives CASSPHTGSIQYF.